Following are 5 T cell receptor beta chains from one sample sequenced in a study of blood T cells in healthy people across ages. A second about 6 to 12 cycle PCR used barcoded and J-beta primers. TCRdb recomputed calls from the 5' RACE reads with MiXCR, one row per CDR3 protein. This table has hundreds of thousands of distinct CDR3 sequences, approximately 30% appearing once. The sample comprised blood. The receptors were sampled from a woman aged 80 or over in good health.

The table lists this clonotype with many counts. The chain recombines TRBV27 with TRBJ2-5; TRBD1 agrees at 8 bases. The trim removed 6 bases at V and 5 bases at J, leaving 5 bases unmatched. This CDR3 has 13 amino acids. Germline assignment: CDR1 MNHEY and CDR2 SMNVEV (reference sequence). The CDR3 loop reads CASRDRVLETQYF. CDR3 coding DNA: TGTGCCAGCAGGGACAGGGTCCTGGAGACCCAGTACTTC.

This clonotype was observed many times. V and J are TRBV12-3 or TRBV12-4 and TRBJ2-7; D ambiguous. The CDR3 is 13 amino acids. The germline V and J ends were trimmed by 6 bases and 2 bases, with 11 bases remaining between them. CDR3 protein: CASRGSGPYEQYF. The CDR3 nucleotides read TGTGCCAGCAGAGGGTCGGGTCCCTACGAGCAGTACTTC.

In its sample, this clonotype was seen many times. The gene calls are TRBV5-6 and TRBJ1-4, with D possibly TRBD1 on 6 matching bases. The V end was cut by 4 bases, the J end by 4 bases, with 14 bases between. The germline V gene has CDR1 SGHDT and CDR2 YYEEEE. There are 15 residues in the CDR3. The CDR3 DNA reads as TGTGCCAGCAGCCCACGAGGGGGATTTAATGAAAAACTGTTTTTT. This codes for CASSPRGGFNEKLFF.

This clonotype was detected ten times or more. The V call is TRBV15, the J call TRBJ2-7; TRBD1 matches at 8 bases. The length of the CDR3 is 17 residues. J was trimmed by 0 bases and V by 0 bases; bases with no gene match: 7. Germline values: CDR1 LNHNV, CDR2 YYDKDF (reference sequence). CDR3 region: CATSRDLPTGASYEQYF. For the CDR3, the DNA is TGTGCCACCAGCAGAGATCTCCCGACAGGGGCCTCCTACGAGCAGTACTTC.

The chain has TRBV6-6 and TRBJ2-7, with D tentatively TRBD1 or TRBD2 (6 bases each). Germline V gene data show CDR1 as MNHNY and CDR2 as SVGAGI (reference sequence). The V and J ends lost 5 bases and 7 bases respectively, with 15 bases between them. This CDR3 has 13 residues. In DNA, the CDR3 is TGTGCCAGCAGTGGGGGGCAGGCTGGTGAGCAGTACTTC. Encoded protein: CASSGGQAGEQYF.